This TCR beta chain was recorded in a study of cytomegalovirus exposure and HLA in healthy donors. Findings of the study overall: The productive fraction for most TCR beta V segments was about 90% or about 30% in an earlier analysis.

The CDR3 is made up of 15 amino acids. The V and J ends lost 0 bases and 2 bases respectively, with 12 bases between them. Germline assignment: CDR1 SGHRS and CDR2 YFSETQ. The PCR ran on 60 Vbeta and 13 Jbeta primers. The repertoire was sequenced with immunoSEQ multiplex PCR; TCRdb's copy has only in-frame clones and lacks some. The sample's table shows over 40,000 clones. Of note for this clone: Its antigen is currently unknown.

Sequencing was carried out using PBMCs. The TCR originated in a man under 40 in good health and CMV-seronegative. This chain connects TRBV5-1 to TRBJ2-7; D is unclear. CDR3 DNA: TGCGCCAGCAGCTTGGACTCACGCCACGCCTACGAGCAGTACTTC. Amino acid sequence: CASSLDSRHAYEQYF.